Below, 9 T cell receptor beta chains from the same sample are listed, as sequenced in a study of T cell repertoires in cytomegalovirus infection. MiXCR, run by TCRdb on the reads, gives a single entry per CDR3 protein. The sample records around 200,000 distinct CDR3 sequences, roughly two fifths being singletons. What these receptors recognize is not known. The sequences come from CD8+ T cells from cultured PBMCs, collected from culture after CMV antigen stimulation. The receptors stem from a human donor in good health (CMV status not recorded). Some clones in this sample may be carry-over from other donors' samples.

The sample holds a few counts of this clonotype. The chain recombines TRBV6-5 with TRBJ2-5; weak D call: TRBD2 (5 bases). The ends were cut back, 0 bases at V and 1 base at J, with 12 bases in the middle. Germline V CDR1 and CDR2: MNHEY, SVGAGI. This CDR3 has 16 amino acids. The CDR3 nucleotides read TGTGCCAGCAGTTACTCGGTCGCTAGCTCCCAAGAGACCCAGTACTTC. Translation gives CASSYSVASSQETQYF.

This chain connects TRBV13 to TRBJ2-1; 9 bases align to TRBD1. The CDR3 is 17 amino acids. Per the germline V gene, CDR1 is PRHDT and CDR2 is FYEKMQ (reference sequence). J lost 9 bases, V lost 5 bases, and 17 bases had no gene match. The CDR3 protein is CASSRELGTGYSGEQFF. In DNA form, the CDR3 reads TGTGCCAGCAGCAGGGAGCTCGGGACAGGGTACTCGGGTGAGCAGTTCTTC. Complete variable domain (other parts from reference TRBV13 and TRBJ2-1): AAGVIQSPRHLIKEKRETATLKCYPIPRHDTVYWYQQGPGQDPQFLISFYEKMQSDKGSIPDRFSAQQFSDYHSELNMSSLELGDSALYFCASSRELGTGYSGEQFFGPGTRLTVL.

The rearrangement uses TRBV28 and TRBJ1-5; possible D gene TRBD1, 6 bases. Germline V gives CDR1 MDHEN, CDR2 SYDVKM. V lost 3 bases and J lost 6, with 12 bases in between. The CDR3 has 14 residues. The CDR3 here is CASSFPQGSQPQHF. The CDR3 nucleotides read TGTGCCAGCAGTTTCCCACAGGGTAGTCAGCCCCAGCATTTT.

The J gene is TRBJ1-1, the V gene TRBV18, with no clear D. The germline V and J ends were trimmed by 3 bases and 2 bases, with 13 bases remaining between them. This CDR3 has 15 residues. The germline V gene encodes CDR1 KGHSH and CDR2 LQKENI. The CDR3 DNA reads as TGTGCCAGCTCACCTCTCAAATCTTCCAACACTGAAGCTTTCTTT. This gives the protein CASSPLKSSNTEAFF.

The genes are TRBV12-3 or TRBV12-4 and TRBJ1-2, with 7 bases identical to TRBD1. The CDR3 loop spans 16 amino acids. J gave up 5 bases and V 8 bases, and 17 bases lay outside the gene matches. The CDR3 region has the DNA TGTGCCAGCGGGGGGGGGACAGCCCCATCTAGTTATGGCTACACCTTC. Amino acid sequence: CASGGGTAPSSYGYTF.

This clonotype was counted only a few times. The chain uses TRBV19 and TRBJ1-4; D ambiguous. V lost 8 bases and J lost 0, with 16 bases in between. Germline V gene data show CDR1 as LNHDA and CDR2 as SQIVND (reference sequence). CDR3 length: 16 residues. The CDR3 DNA reads as TGTGCCAGTGCCCTGATAGCCTTTGCAACTAATGAAAAACTGTTTTTT. The encoded protein is CASALIAFATNEKLFF.

The rearrangement uses TRBV12-3 or TRBV12-4 and TRBJ2-2; possible D gene TRBD2, 7 bases. V lost 5 bases and J 2 bases, leaving 15 bases between the germline ends. The CDR3 is made up of 16 amino acids. The CDR3 nucleotides are TGTGCCAGCAGTGGGGGGGCCAGGGGAAACACCGGGGAGCTGTTTTTT. It specifies CASSGGARGNTGELFF.

J is TRBJ2-7 and V is TRBV28, with 9 bases matching TRBD1. With V trimmed by 6 bases and J by 3 bases, 9 bases remained unmatched. CDR3 length: 15 residues. CDR1 is MDHEN and CDR2 is SYDVKM in the germline V gene. CDR3 protein: CASSLHRDRDYEQYF. The CDR3 region has the DNA TGTGCCAGCAGCCTCCACCGGGACAGGGACTACGAGCAGTACTTC.

This clonotype has more than one count but fewer than ten. V and J are TRBV28 and TRBJ1-2; the match to TRBD1 covers 7 bases. Trimming cost V 6 bases and J 0 bases; bases outside gene matches: 7. This CDR3 comprises 15 residues. Looked up from germline, CDR1 is MDHEN and CDR2 is SYDVKM. In nucleotides, the CDR3 is TGTGCCAGCAGCCATGACAGGGCTCCTAACTATGGCTACACCTTC. The encoded protein is CASSHDRAPNYGYTF.